These 2 T cell receptor beta chains were sequenced from one sample in a study of cytotoxic CD8 clonotypes in ibrutinib-treated CLL. The assay was immunoSEQ multiplex PCR, and TCRdb's table has in-frame clones only and misses some. This table holds 65,000 to 90,000 clones, approximately 82% found once. The source was PBMCs, collected after 24 months of ibrutinib treatment. These TCRs come from a human donor with chronic lymphocytic leukemia.

The chain links TRBV28 to TRBJ1-5, with 7 bases fitting TRBD1. From germline, CDR1 is MDHEN and CDR2 SYDVKM. Trimming cost V 4 bases and J 5 bases; bases outside gene matches: 5. The CDR3 extends over 14 amino acids. CDR3 region: CASSSHRGYQPQHF. The CDR3 nucleotides read TGTGCCAGCAGTTCCCACAGGGGCTATCAGCCCCAGCATTTT. Based on the CDR3 plus reference TRBV28 and TRBJ1-5, the full variable domain is DVKVTQSSRYLVKRTGEKVFLECVQDMDHENMFWYRQDPGLGLRLIYFSYDVKMKEKGDIPEGYSVSREKKERFSLILESASTNQTSMYLCASSSHRGYQPQHFGDGTRLSIL.

This clone was detected ten times or more. The chain combines TRBV28 with TRBJ2-7, with 8 nucleotides matching TRBD1. CDR3 length: 13 amino acids. V shed 5 bases, J shed 6 bases, and the junction held 6 bases outside the gene matches. Germline CDR1 and CDR2: MDHEN and SYDVKM. The CDR3 here is CASSQQGEGEQYF. The CDR3 nucleotides read TGTGCCAGCAGTCAACAGGGGGAAGGCGAGCAGTACTTC.